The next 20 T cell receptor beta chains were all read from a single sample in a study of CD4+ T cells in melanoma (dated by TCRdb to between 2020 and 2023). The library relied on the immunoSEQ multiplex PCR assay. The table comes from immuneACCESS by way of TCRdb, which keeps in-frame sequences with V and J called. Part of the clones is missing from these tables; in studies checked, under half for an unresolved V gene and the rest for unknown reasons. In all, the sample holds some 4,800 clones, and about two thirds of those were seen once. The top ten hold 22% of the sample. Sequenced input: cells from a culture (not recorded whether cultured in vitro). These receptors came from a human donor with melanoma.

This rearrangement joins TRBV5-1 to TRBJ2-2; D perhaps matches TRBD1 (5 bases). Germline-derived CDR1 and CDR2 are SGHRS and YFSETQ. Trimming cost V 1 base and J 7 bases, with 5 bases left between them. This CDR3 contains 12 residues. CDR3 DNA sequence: TGCGCCAGCAGCTTGCAGGGCGGGGAGCTGTTTTTT. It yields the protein CASSLQGGELFF. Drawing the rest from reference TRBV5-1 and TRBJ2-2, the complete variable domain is KAGVTQTPRYLIKTRGQQVTLSCSPISGHRSVSWYQQTPGQGLQFLFEYFSETQRNKGNFPGRFSGRQFSNSRSEMNVSTLELGDSALYLCASSLQGGELFFGEGSRLTVL.

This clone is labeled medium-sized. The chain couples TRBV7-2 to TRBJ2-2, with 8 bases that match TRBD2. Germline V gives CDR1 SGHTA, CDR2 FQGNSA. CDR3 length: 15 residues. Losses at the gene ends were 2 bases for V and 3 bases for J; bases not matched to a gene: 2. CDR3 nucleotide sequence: TGTGCCAGCAGCTTACGGGGGGGAGACACCGGGGAGCTGTTTTTT. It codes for CASSLRGGDTGELFF.

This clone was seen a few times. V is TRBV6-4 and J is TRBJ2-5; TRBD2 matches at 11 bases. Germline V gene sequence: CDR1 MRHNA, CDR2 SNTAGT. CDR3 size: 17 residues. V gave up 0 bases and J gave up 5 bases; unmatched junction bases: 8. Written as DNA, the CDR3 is TGTGCCAGCAGTGACTCGGGTAGCGGGGGGGCCGGGGAGACCCAGTACTTC. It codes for CASSDSGSGGAGETQYF.

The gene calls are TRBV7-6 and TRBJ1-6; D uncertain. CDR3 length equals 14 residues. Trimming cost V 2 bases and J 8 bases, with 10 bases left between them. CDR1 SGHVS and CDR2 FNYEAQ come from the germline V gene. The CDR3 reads CASSLNINDSPLHF. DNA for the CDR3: TGTGCCAGCAGCTTAAACATCAACGATTCACCCCTCCACTTT.

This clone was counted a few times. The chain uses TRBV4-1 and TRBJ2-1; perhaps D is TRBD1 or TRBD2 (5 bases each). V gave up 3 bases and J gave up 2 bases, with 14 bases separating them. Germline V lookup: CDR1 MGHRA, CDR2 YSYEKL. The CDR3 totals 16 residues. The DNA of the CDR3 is TGCGCCAGCAGCCATGGGGCGGCGGGCCCCTACAATGAGCAGTTCTTC. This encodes CASSHGAAGPYNEQFF.

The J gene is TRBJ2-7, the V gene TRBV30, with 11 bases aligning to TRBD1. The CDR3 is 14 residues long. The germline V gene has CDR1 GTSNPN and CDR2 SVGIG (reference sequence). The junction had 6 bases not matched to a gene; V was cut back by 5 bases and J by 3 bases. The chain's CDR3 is CAWVGTGGNYEQYF. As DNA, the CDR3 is TGTGCCTGGGTAGGGACAGGGGGAAACTACGAGCAGTACTTC. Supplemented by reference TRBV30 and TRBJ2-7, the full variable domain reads SQTIHQWPATLVQPVGSPLSLECTVEGTSNPNLYWYRQAAGRGLQLLFYSVGIGQISSEVPQNLSASRPQDRQFILSSKKLLLSDSGFYLCAWVGTGGNYEQYFGPGTRLTVT.

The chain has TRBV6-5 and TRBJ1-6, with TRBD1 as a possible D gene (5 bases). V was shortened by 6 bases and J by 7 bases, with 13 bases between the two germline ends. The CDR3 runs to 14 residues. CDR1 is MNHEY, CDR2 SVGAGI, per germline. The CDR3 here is CASSRGAPNSPLHF. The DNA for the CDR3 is TGTGCCAGCAGCAGAGGGGCGCCGAATTCACCCCTCCACTTT.

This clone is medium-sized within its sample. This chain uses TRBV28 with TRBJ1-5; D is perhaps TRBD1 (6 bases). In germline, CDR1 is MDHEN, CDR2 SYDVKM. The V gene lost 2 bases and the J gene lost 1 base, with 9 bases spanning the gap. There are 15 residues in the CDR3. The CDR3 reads CASSLTGASNQPQHF. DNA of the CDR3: TGTGCCAGCAGTTTAACGGGGGCGAGCAATCAGCCCCAGCATTTT.

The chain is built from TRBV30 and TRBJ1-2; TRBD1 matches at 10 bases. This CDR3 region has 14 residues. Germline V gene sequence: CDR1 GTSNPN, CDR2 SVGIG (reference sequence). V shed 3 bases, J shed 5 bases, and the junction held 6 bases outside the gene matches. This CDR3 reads CAWRARTGGYGYTF. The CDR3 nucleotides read TGTGCCTGGAGGGCAAGGACAGGGGGTTATGGCTACACCTTC.

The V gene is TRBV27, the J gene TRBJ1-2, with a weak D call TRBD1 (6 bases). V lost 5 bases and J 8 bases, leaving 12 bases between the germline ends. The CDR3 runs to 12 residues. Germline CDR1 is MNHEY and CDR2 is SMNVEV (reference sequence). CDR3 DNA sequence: TGTGCCAGCAGTAACTCCAGGGGAGGCTACACCTTC. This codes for CASSNSRGGYTF.

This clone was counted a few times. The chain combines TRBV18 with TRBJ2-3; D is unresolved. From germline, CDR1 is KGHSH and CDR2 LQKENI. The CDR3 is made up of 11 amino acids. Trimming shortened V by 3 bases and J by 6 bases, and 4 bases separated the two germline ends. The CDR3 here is CASSPWDTQYF. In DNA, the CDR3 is TGTGCCAGCTCACCGTGGGATACGCAGTATTTT.

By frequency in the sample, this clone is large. The CDR3 loop reads CAIHPAKENTEAFF. CDR3 sequence (DNA): TGTGCCATCCATCCCGCCAAAGAGAACACTGAAGCTTTCTTT. This chain links TRBV10-3 with TRBJ1-1; D call uncertain. V was clipped by 8 bases and J by 1 base, with 14 bases between them. The CDR3 length is 14 residues. The V gene's germline CDR1 is ENHRY and CDR2 SYGVKD.

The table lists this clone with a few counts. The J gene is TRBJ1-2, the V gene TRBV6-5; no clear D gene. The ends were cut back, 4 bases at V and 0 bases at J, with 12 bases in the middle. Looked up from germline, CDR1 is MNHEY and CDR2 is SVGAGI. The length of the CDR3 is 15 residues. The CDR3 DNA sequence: TGTGCCAGCAGTTTCCGACAAACACCTAACTATGGCTACACCTTC. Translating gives CASSFRQTPNYGYTF.

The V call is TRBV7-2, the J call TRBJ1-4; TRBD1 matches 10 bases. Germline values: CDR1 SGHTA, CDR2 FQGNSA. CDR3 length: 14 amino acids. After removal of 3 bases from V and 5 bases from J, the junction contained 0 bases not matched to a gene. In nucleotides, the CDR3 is TGTGCCAGCAGCTTGGGACAGGGGAATGAAAAACTGTTTTTT. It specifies CASSLGQGNEKLFF.

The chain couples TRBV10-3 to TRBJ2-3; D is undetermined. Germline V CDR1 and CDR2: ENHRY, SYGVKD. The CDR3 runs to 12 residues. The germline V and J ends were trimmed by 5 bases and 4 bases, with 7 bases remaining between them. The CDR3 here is CAISPDPDTQYF. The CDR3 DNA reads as TGTGCCATCAGTCCAGACCCAGATACGCAGTATTTT.

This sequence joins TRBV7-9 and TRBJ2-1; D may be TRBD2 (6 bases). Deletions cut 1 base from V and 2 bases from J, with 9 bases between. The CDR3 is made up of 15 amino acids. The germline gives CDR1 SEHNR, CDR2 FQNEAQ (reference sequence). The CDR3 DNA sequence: TGTGCCAGCAGCTTAGGGGGACTCACCTACAATGAGCAGTTCTTC. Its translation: CASSLGGLTYNEQFF.

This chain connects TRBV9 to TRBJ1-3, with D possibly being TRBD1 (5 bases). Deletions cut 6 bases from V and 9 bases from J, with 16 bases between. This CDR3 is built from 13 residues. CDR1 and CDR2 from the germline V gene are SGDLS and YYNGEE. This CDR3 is CASNSRDGGTIYF. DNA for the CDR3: TGTGCCAGCAACTCTAGGGACGGGGGCACCATATATTTT. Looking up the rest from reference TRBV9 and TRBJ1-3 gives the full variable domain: DSGVTQTPKHLITATGQRVTLRCSPRSGDLSVYWYQQSLDQGLQFLIQYYNGEERAKGNILERFSAQQFPDLHSELNLSSLELGDSALYFCASNSRDGGTIYFGEGSWLTVV.

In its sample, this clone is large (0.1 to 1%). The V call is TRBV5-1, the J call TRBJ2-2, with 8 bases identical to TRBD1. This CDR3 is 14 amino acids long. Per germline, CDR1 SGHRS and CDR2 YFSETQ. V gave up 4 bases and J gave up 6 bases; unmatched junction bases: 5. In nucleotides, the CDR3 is TGCGCCAGCAGCCTACGACAGGGGTCCGGGGAGCTGTTTTTT. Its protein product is CASSLRQGSGELFF.

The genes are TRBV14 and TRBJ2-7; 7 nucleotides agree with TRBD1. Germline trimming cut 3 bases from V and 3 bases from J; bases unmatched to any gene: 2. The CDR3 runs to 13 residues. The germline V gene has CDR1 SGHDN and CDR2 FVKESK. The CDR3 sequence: CASSQRGLYEQYF. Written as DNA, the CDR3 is TGTGCCAGCAGCCAGAGGGGGCTCTACGAGCAGTACTTC.

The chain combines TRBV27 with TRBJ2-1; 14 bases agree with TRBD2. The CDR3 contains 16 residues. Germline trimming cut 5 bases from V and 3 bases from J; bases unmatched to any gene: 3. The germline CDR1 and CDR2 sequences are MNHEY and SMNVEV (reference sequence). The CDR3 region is CASSLGLAGDYNEQFF. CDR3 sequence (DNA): TGTGCCAGCAGTCTGGGACTAGCGGGGGACTACAATGAGCAGTTCTTC.